The entry below describes one TCR beta chain. In the authors' methods: Amplifying reference gene primers gave estimates of nucleated cell counts. Sequenced by immunoSEQ multiplex PCR; TCRdb stores in-frame clones only, minus some. That table gives V, J and clone size, and the DNA gave D and trimming. This sample has 60,000 to 90,000 clones, with 87% found just once. These data come from a study of blood T cell repertoires in COVID-19. Whole-study context: Samples of COVID-19 (acute and convalescent) were obtained from the United States, Italy and Spain. The analysed material was cDNA or gDNA that came from T cells, B-cell-depleted T cells, or PBMCs.

This CDR3 is built from 13 residues. V shed 10 bases and J shed 5 bases, with 17 bases lying between them. Germline CDR1 SNHLY, CDR2 FYNNEI. This chain uses TRBV2 with TRBJ2-5, with D perhaps TRBD1 (6 bases). Input material: peripheral blood. This TCR came from a woman of 80 years or more with active or convalescent COVID-19. In DNA form, the CDR3 reads TGTGCCATTTCTCCACAGGGACGGGAGACCCAGTACTTC. Its protein product is CAISPQGRETQYF.